Listed here is a single T cell receptor (beta chain). These data are taken from a study of blood T cell repertoires in COVID-19. Assay: immunoSEQ multiplex PCR; the TCRdb copy retains only in-frame clones and omits some. The sample includes around 150,000 clones, approximately 82% of them seen just once. The germline V gene encodes CDR1 SGHAT and CDR2 FQDESV (reference sequence). V was pared by 5 bases and J by 4 bases, with 10 bases of the junction left unmatched. This CDR3 has 15 residues. J is TRBJ1-2 and V is TRBV11-1; 7 positions agree with TRBD1. Sample: peripheral blood. The sequence came from a man between 60 and 75 years old who had recovered from COVID-19. Written as DNA, the CDR3 is TGTGCCAGCAGCAAATCGGGACAGACCACCTATGGCTACACCTTC. Protein sequence: CASSKSGQTTYGYTF.